This TCR beta chain is drawn from a study of shared clonotypes between healthy human individuals. Overall study results and limits: Rarefaction indicated that sorted-subset sequencing remained incomplete although depth was large.

As regards this clone: Antigen unknown.

Germline CDR1 is SGHAT and CDR2 is FQNNGV. The CDR3 loop spans 15 amino acids. Trimming shortened V by 3 bases and J by 2 bases, and 12 bases separated the two germline ends. Healthy adults negative for HIV, lacking recent acute infections or vaccinations, served as donors. The authors ran the assay at deep level. Data came from immunoSEQ multiplex PCR; TCRdb stores just in-frame clones and leaves some out. Counted here are a few hundred thousand clones, 97% occurring once; the ten biggest clones make up approximately 0.057%. The genes are TRBV11-2 and TRBJ2-3; D ambiguous. This clonotype was sampled from a woman aged 25 to 45 in good health. Sequencing used naive CD4+ T cells sorted from blood. Stated subset: CD45RA+ positively selected. CDR3 sequence reads: CASSFSVEPTDTQYF. The CDR3 region has the DNA TGTGCCAGCAGCTTTAGTGTGGAGCCCACAGATACGCAGTATTTT.